The T cell receptor (beta chain) described here comes from a study of shared T cell receptors in the human thymus. This CDR3 contains 18 residues. V shed 3 bases and J 5 bases; nucleotides not matched to a gene: 17. Germline lookup yields CDR1 SGDLS and CDR2 YYNGEE. Repertoires were generated with immunoSEQ multiplex PCR, while TCRdb's copy carries only in-frame clones and drops some. The table records about 380,000 clones, approximately 95% of them present only once. This clone was seen just once. This sequence was found in a human donor. The specimen sequenced was thymocytes. The V call is TRBV9, the J call TRBJ2-5; 9 nucleotides align to TRBD2. Here the CDR3 DNA reads TGTGCCAGCAGCGCATCCTGGGCTAGCGGGGCCCTCGGGGAGACCCAGTACTTC. Amino acids: CASSASWASGALGETQYF.